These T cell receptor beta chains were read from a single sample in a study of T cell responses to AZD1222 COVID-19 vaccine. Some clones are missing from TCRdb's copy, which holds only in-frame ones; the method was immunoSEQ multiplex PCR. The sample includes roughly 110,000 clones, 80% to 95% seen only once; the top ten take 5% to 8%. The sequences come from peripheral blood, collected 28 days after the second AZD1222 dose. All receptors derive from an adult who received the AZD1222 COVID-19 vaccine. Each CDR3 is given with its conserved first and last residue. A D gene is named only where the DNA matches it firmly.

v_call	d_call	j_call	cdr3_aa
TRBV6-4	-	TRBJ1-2	CASSARATDRHGYTF
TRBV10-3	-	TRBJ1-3	CAISETSGNTIYF
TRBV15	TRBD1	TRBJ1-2	CATSRGDSLEVDGYTF
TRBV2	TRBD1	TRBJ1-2	CASRAWDRGNYGYTF
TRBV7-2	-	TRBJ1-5	CASSRFRDNNQPQHF
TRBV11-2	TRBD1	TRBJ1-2	CASSVGTGANYGYTF
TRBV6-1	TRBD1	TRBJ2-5	CASRTWTGVETQYF
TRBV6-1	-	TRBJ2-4	CASWGSSTKNIQYF
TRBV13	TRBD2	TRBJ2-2	CASSLSGANTGELFF
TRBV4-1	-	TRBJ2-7	CASSQVALSSYEQYF
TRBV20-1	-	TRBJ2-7	CSASQGAHEQYF
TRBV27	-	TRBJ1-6	CASSFRPSSYNSPLHF
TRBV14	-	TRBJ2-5	CASSHGRGLAEETQYF
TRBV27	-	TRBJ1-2	CASSLAGDYGYTF
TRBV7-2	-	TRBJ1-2	CASSLVVAGGGYGYTF
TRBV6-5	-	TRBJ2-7	CASSPSDGAYEQYF
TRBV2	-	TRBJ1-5	CASRPAADGFYSNQPQHF
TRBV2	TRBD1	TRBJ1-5	CASSRQGSEPQHF
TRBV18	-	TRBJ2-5	CASSRSAGQETQYF
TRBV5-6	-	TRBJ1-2	CASSYDRSHGYTF
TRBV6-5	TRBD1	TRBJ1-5	CASSSHTGGGQPQHF
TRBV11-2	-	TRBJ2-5	CASSEDYQETQYF
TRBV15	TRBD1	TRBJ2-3	CATSRGARGTDTQYF
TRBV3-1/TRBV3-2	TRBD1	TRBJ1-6	CASSQAGQANSPLHF
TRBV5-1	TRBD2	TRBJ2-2	CASSLARGTGELFF
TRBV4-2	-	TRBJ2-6	CASSQEAPGANVLTF
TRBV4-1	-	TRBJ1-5	CASSPSGGASNQPQHF
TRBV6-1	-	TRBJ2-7	CASSDPDSSYEQYF